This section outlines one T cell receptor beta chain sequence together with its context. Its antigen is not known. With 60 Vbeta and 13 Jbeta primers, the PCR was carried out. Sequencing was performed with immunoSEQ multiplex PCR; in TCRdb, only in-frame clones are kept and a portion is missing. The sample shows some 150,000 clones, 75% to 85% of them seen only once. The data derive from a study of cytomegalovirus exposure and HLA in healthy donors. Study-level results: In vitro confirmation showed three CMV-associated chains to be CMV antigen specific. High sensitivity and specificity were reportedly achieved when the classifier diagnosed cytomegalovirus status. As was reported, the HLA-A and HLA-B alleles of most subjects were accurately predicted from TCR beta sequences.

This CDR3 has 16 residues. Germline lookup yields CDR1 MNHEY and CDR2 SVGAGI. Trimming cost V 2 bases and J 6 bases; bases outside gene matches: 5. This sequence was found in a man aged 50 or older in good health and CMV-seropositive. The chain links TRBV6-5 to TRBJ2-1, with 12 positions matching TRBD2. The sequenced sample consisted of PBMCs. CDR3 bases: TGTGCCAGCAGTTACATAAGACTAGCGGGAGTCAATGAGCAGTTCTTC. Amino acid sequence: CASSYIRLAGVNEQFF.